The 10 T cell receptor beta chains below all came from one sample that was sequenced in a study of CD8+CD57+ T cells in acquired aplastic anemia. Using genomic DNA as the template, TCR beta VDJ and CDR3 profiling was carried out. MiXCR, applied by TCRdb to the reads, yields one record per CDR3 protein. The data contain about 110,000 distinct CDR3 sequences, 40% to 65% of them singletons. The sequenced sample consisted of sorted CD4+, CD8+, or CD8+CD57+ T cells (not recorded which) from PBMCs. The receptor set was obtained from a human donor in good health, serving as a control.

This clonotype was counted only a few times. The CDR3 loop reads CASSLVQSGGARAYNEQFF. In DNA form, the CDR3 reads TGTGCCAGCAGCTTAGTTCAAAGCGGGGGGGCCCGGGCCTACAATGAGCAGTTCTTC. V is TRBV11-2 and J is TRBJ2-1; 10 bases are a match to TRBD2. The CDR3 consists of 19 residues. The trim removed 1 base at V and 2 bases at J, leaving 11 bases unmatched. Germline CDR1 is SGHAT and CDR2 is FQNNGV.

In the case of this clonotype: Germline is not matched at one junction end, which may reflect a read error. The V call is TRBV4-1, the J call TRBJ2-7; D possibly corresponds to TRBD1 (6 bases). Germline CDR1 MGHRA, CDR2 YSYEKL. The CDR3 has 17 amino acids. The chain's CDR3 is CACSPSPLGDISYEQYF. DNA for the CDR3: TGCGCCTGCAGCCCCAGCCCCCTGGGGGACATATCCTACGAGCAGTACTTC.

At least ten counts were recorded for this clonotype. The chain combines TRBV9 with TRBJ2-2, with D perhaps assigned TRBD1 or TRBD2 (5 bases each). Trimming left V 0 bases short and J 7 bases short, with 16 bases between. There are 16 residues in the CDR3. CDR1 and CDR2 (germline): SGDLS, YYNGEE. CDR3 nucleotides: TGTGCCAGCAGCGTAGGAGGGGAAGAGGGGATCGGGGAGCTGTTTTTT. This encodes CASSVGGEEGIGELFF.

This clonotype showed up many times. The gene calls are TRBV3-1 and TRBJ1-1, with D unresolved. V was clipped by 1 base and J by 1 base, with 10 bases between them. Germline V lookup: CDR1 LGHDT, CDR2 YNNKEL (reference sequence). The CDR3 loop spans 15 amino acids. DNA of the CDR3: TGTGCCAGCAGCCAAGGGGGTCCACCGAACACTGAAGCTTTCTTT. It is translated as CASSQGGPPNTEAFF.

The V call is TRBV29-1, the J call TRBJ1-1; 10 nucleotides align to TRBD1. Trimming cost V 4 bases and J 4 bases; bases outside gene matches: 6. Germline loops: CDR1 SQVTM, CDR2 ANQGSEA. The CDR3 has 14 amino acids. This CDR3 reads CSVVRDRGSTEAFF. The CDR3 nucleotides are TGCAGCGTTGTTCGGGACAGGGGAAGCACTGAAGCTTTCTTT.

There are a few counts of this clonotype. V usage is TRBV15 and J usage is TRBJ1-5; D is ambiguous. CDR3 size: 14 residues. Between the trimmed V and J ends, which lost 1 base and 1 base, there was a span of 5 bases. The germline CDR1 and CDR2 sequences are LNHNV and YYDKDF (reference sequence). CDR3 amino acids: CATSRGQSNQPQHF. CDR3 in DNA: TGTGCCACCAGCAGAGGTCAGAGCAATCAGCCCCAGCATTTT. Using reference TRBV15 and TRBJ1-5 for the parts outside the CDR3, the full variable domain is DAMVIQNPRYQVTQFGKPVTLSCSQTLNHNVMYWYQQKSSQAPKLLFHYYDKDFNNEADTPDNFQSRRPNTSFCFLDIRSPGLGDTAMYLCATSRGQSNQPQHFGDGTRLSIL.

CDR3 sequence: CASSVPLGQYF. CDR3 DNA: TGTGCCAGCAGTGTGCCCTTAGGGCAGTACTTC. This sequence joins TRBV6-1 and TRBJ2-7; D is unresolved. The V end was cut by 4 bases, the J end by 9 bases, with 10 bases between. The germline gives CDR1 MNHNS, CDR2 SASEGT. The CDR3 runs 11 residues.

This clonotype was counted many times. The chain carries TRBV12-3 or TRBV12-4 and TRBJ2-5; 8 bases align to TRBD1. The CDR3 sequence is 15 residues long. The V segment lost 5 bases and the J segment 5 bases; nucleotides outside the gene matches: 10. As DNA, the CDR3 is TGTGCCAGCAGTCCCTCAGGGGGCGGAGGCGAGACCCAGTACTTC. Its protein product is CASSPSGGGGETQYF.

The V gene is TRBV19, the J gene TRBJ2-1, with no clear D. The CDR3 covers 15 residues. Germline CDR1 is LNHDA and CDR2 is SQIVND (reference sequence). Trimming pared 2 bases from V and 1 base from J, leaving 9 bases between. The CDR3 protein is CASSIRYMSYNEQFF. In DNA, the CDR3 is TGTGCCAGTAGTATACGTTATATGTCCTACAATGAGCAGTTCTTC.

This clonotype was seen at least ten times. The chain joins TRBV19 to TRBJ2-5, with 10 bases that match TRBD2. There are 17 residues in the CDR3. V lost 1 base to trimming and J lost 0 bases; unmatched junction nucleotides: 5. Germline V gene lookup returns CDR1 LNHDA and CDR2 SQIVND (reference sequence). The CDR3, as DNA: TGTGCCAGTAGTATAGCCCATAGCGGGGGGTACCAAGAGACCCAGTACTTC. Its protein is CASSIAHSGGYQETQYF.